This T cell receptor (beta chain) was recovered during a study of blood T cell repertoires in COVID-19. The CDR3 loop spans 15 amino acids. Germline V gene data show CDR1 as SGHNT and CDR2 as YYREEE (reference sequence). The V end was cut by 0 bases, the J end by 3 bases, with 12 bases between. Study processing details: Counts of nucleated cells, estimated from reference gene primer amplification, were obtained. This table comes from immunoSEQ multiplex PCR, and its TCRdb copy is limited to in-frame clones, with some not included. V and J calls and clone size are as listed in that table; D and trimming were resolved from the DNA. This table holds over 200,000 clones, roughly 90% found once.

The receptor was derived from a woman between 55 and 75 years old with acute or convalescent COVID-19. The sequencing input was peripheral blood. J is TRBJ1-2 and V is TRBV5-4; perhaps TRBD1 as D (5 bases). The CDR3 nucleotides read TGTGCCAGCAGCTTGGCCGGCGGGGGGGACTATGGCTACACCTTC. It translates to CASSLAGGGDYGYTF.